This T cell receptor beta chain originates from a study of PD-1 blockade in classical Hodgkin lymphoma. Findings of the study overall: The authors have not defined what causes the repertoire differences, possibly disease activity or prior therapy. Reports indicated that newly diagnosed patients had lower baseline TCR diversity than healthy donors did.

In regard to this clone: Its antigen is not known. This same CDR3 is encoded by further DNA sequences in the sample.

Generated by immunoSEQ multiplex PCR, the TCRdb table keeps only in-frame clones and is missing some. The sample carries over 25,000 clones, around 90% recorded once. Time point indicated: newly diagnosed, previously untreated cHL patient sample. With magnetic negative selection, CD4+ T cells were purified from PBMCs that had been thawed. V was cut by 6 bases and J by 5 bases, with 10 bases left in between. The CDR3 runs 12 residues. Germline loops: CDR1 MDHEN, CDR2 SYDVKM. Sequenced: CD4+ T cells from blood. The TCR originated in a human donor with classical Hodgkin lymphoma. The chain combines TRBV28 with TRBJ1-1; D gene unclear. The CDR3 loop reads CASSSQRTEAFF. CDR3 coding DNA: TGTGCCAGCAGCTCACAGAGGACTGAAGCTTTCTTT.